This T cell receptor (beta chain) appears in the sequencing data of a study of T-cell reconstitution after alpha-beta-depleted transplantation in children. Study-level findings and limits: Newly made T cells mostly supplied T-cell counts and diversity one year after transplant. Reportedly, only several hundred clones from non-depleted graft cells drove alpha-beta T-cell counts at about two months.

Unique molecular identifiers featured in how the TCRbeta library was prepared. TCRdb reprocessed the PCR reads via MiXCR and lists one record per CDR3 protein. Found here are 200,000 to 300,000 distinct CDR3 sequences, more than 20% of them singletons; the top ten hold roughly 2.7%. Concerning this clonotype itself: The target antigen is unknown.

Trimming left V 1 base short and J 2 bases short, with 12 bases between. From germline, CDR1 is SGHVS and CDR2 FQNEAQ. The CDR3 runs to 16 residues. The rearrangement joins TRBV7-8 to TRBJ2-1, with D maybe TRBD2 (5 bases). The material was PBMCs, obtained before TCRalphabeta/CD19-depleted stem cell transplant. This sequence originates from a girl aged 2-15 years with Fanconi anemia, due to receive a stem cell transplant. Here the CDR3 reads CASSLVRRSAYNEQFF. The CDR3, as DNA: TGTGCCAGCAGCTTAGTAAGGAGGTCCGCCTACAATGAGCAGTTCTTC.